The 27 T cell receptor beta chains below come from one sample, sequenced in a study of metastatic and nonmetastatic thyroid tumors. Prior to thyroid surgery, none of the patients had received any treatment. TCRdb reanalyzed the PCR reads via MiXCR. Of about 82,000 clones in the sample, under 15% were seen once. The sample was tumor tissue. These receptor sequences come from a female donor with papillary thyroid cancer or a benign thyroid nodule (not recorded which). Some clones in this sample may be carry-over from other donors' samples.

This clone was observed at least ten times. The gene calls are TRBV3-1 and TRBJ2-3; no definite D call. This CDR3 contains 13 residues. Per the germline V gene, CDR1 is LGHDT and CDR2 is YNNKEL (reference sequence). The V end was cut by 4 bases, the J end by 8 bases, with 13 bases between. CDR3 DNA sequence: TGTGCCAGCAGCCCAGAGCTAGGTCGTACGCAGTATTTT. This sequence encodes CASSPELGRTQYF.

This clone has ten or more counts. The chain uses TRBV6-1 and TRBJ2-7; either TRBD1 or TRBD2 may supply D (7 bases each). V was cut by 7 bases and J by 7 bases, with 14 bases left in between. Germline-derived CDR1 and CDR2 are MNHNS and SASEGT. This CDR3 is 12 amino acids long. Written as DNA, the CDR3 is TGTGCCAGCACGCAGGGGGGGCGGGAGCAGTACTTC. Protein product: CASTQGGREQYF.

The J gene is TRBJ2-6, the V gene TRBV6-1; D unresolved. The V gene lost 6 bases and the J gene lost 1 base, with 7 bases spanning the gap. CDR1 and CDR2 (germline): MNHNS, SASEGT. The CDR3 extends over 14 amino acids. The CDR3 loop is CASRQWSGANVLTF. The CDR3 region has the DNA TGTGCCAGCAGACAGTGGTCTGGGGCCAACGTCCTGACTTTC.

Concerning this clone: A read error is possible here, since a much larger clone lies one base away. In nucleotides, the CDR3 is TGTGCCAGCAGCTTTTATTATTACGAGCAGTACTTC. It yields the protein CASSFYYYEQYF. This rearrangement joins TRBV7-2 to TRBJ2-7, with unresolved D. The ends were cut back, 3 bases at V and 4 bases at J, with 7 bases in the middle. CDR1 is SGHTA and CDR2 is FQGNSA in the germline V gene. The CDR3 spans 12 residues.

A few counts support this clone. This rearrangement joins TRBV15 to TRBJ2-5; D is ambiguous. This CDR3 spans 13 amino acids. V lost 0 bases to trimming and J lost 4 bases, with 6 bases between them. Germline lookup yields CDR1 LNHNV and CDR2 YYDKDF (reference sequence). The CDR3 DNA follows: TGTGCCACCAGCAGAGATTTGGGAGAGACCCAGTACTTC. This codes for CATSRDLGETQYF. Using reference TRBV15 and TRBJ2-5 for the parts outside the CDR3, the full variable domain is DAMVIQNPRYQVTQFGKPVTLSCSQTLNHNVMYWYQQKSSQAPKLLFHYYDKDFNNEADTPDNFQSRRPNTSFCFLDIRSPGLGDTAMYLCATSRDLGETQYFGPGTRLLVL.

In this sample, this clone turned up many times. This chain connects TRBV5-6 to TRBJ2-5; D unclear. V was pared by 2 bases and J by 1 base, with 12 bases between. CDR3 size: 15 residues. Germline CDR1 is SGHDT and CDR2 is YYEEEE. CDR3 in amino acids: CASSFTFGFQETQYF. The CDR3 nucleotides read TGTGCCAGCAGCTTTACTTTTGGATTCCAAGAGACCCAGTACTTC.

The chain combines TRBV5-8 with TRBJ1-2; D may be TRBD1 (5 bases). Trimming stripped 0 bases from V and 8 bases from J, with 14 bases between. The CDR3 loop spans 14 amino acids. Germline V gives CDR1 SGHTS, CDR2 YDEGEE. This CDR3 reads CASSLAGGPRGYTF. For the CDR3, the DNA is TGTGCCAGCAGCTTGGCCGGGGGACCGAGGGGCTACACCTTC.

This clone was recorded a few times. This chain links TRBV20-1 with TRBJ2-7, with 8 bases lining up with TRBD2. In germline, CDR1 is DFQATT, CDR2 SNEGSKA (reference sequence). The CDR3 is 17 amino acids. V was pared by 3 bases and J by 1 base, with 14 bases of the junction left unmatched. The CDR3 spells CSARDYREGLPSYEQYF. The CDR3 nucleotides are TGCAGTGCTAGGGACTATCGGGAGGGCCTCCCTTCCTACGAGCAGTACTTC.

This clone was detected ten times or more. The chain couples TRBV4-1 to TRBJ2-4; unclear D gene. This CDR3 has 16 residues. V gave up 4 bases and J gave up 2 bases, with 15 bases separating them. The germline V gene encodes CDR1 MGHRA and CDR2 YSYEKL. The CDR3 DNA follows: TGCGCCAGCAGCCCTCCCGGGTTTGGTCCCAAAAACATTCAGTACTTC. Protein sequence: CASSPPGFGPKNIQYF.

This clone was seen at least ten times. This sequence joins TRBV29-1 and TRBJ2-7; 7 bases line up with TRBD1. Germline CDR1 and CDR2: SQVTM and ANQGSEA. Trimming took 5 bases from V and 3 from J; bases not matched to a gene: 4. There are 12 residues in the CDR3. CDR3 nucleotide sequence: TGCAGCGTTCGCCGACAGGGCTACGAGCAGTACTTC. It encodes CSVRRQGYEQYF.

This clone was picked up many times. This chain joins TRBV20-1 and TRBJ2-7; tentative D call: TRBD2 (5 bases). The germline CDR1 and CDR2 sequences are DFQATT and SNEGSKA (reference sequence). Trimming cost V 6 bases and J 1 base, with 10 bases left between them. The CDR3 loop spans 12 amino acids. The CDR3 reads CSARLPSYEQYF. CDR3 in DNA: TGCAGTGCGAGACTACCGTCCTACGAGCAGTACTTC.

This clone was observed a few times. The rearrangement joins TRBV18 to TRBJ2-3; 12 bases fit TRBD2. This CDR3 spans 15 amino acids. Germline V lookup: CDR1 KGHSH, CDR2 LQKENI. Trimming removed 6 bases from V and 3 bases from J; junction bases left unmatched: 4. Written as DNA, the CDR3 is TGTGCCAGCTCGAAGACTAGCGGGAGAACAGATACGCAGTATTTT. It yields the protein CASSKTSGRTDTQYF.

In its sample, this clone was seen many times. V and J are TRBV15 and TRBJ2-5, with D possibly called TRBD1 or TRBD2 (5 bases each). With 1 base removed from V and 2 bases from J, the gap between germline ends came to 14 bases. The CDR3 loop spans 16 amino acids. Germline CDR1 reads LNHNV; CDR2 reads YYDKDF (reference sequence). This chain's CDR3 is CATSRAAGTLQETQYF. The CDR3 DNA sequence: TGTGCCACCAGCAGAGCTGCCGGGACCCTGCAAGAGACCCAGTACTTC.

About this clone itself: Its ends do not fully match the called genes, so a read error is possible. The rearrangement uses TRBV11-3 and TRBJ2-1; D is unresolved. Germline CDR1 is SGHNT and CDR2 is YENEEA. CDR3 length: 18 residues. The CDR3 DNA follows: TGTGCCAGCAGCTTCCCCCGCAGTACCCATAGGGTCTACAATGAGCAATTCTTC. Translated, it gives CASSFPRSTHRVYNEQFF.

This clone was counted at least ten times. The J gene is TRBJ2-1, the V gene TRBV2; the match to TRBD2 covers 8 bases. Germline CDR1 and CDR2: SNHLY and FYNNEI. Trimming at V came to 8 bases and at J to 5 bases, leaving 5 bases not matched to a gene. This CDR3 is 13 amino acids long. CDR3 sequence reads: CASRRAGDNEQFF. CDR3 DNA sequence: TGTGCCAGCCGACGAGCGGGAGACAATGAGCAGTTCTTC.

This clone came up many times. In nucleotides, the CDR3 is TGCGCCAGCAGCTTGGATGGCAGGGAGGATTATCAGCCCCAGCATTTT. Its translation: CASSLDGREDYQPQHF. The chain couples TRBV5-1 to TRBJ1-5, with D possibly matching TRBD1 (5 bases). There are 16 residues in the CDR3. The V end was cut by 0 bases, the J end by 5 bases, with 15 bases between. CDR1 is SGHRS, CDR2 YFSETQ, per germline.

This clone has a count of ten or more. The chain recombines TRBV5-1 with TRBJ2-7; D not resolved. Germline assignment: CDR1 SGHRS and CDR2 YFSETQ. V shed 2 bases and J shed 2 bases, with 11 bases lying between them. CDR3 length: 14 amino acids. CDR3 nucleotides: TGCGCCAGCAGCTTCGGCGGTGGTACCTACGAGCAGTACTTC. As protein: CASSFGGGTYEQYF.

Many counts were recorded for this clone. The chain uses TRBV2 and TRBJ1-5, with D hard to call. Germline V gene sequence: CDR1 SNHLY, CDR2 FYNNEI. This CDR3 has 14 amino acids. V was shortened by 9 bases and J by 2 bases, with 14 bases between the two germline ends. CDR3 region: CASQLGNGNQPQHF. Written as DNA, the CDR3 is TGTGCCAGTCAACTGGGAAACGGCAATCAGCCCCAGCATTTT.

Of note for this clone: A much more abundant neighbour one base away suggests this may be a read error. The chain uses TRBV24-1 and TRBJ2-5, with a possible D match to TRBD1 (6 bases). CDR1 is KGHDR and CDR2 is SFDVKD in the germline V gene. The V gene lost 2 bases and the J gene lost 5 bases, with 20 bases spanning the gap. The CDR3 spans 17 residues. Written as DNA, the CDR3 is TGTGCCACCAGTGATTCCCGGGACATGGGGCGAGGGGAGACCCAGTACTTC. Translated: CATSDSRDMGRGETQYF.

The sample holds a few counts of this clone. One end of the junction fails to match germline, which may point to a read error. The rearrangement uses TRBV27 and TRBJ2-7; TRBD2 agrees at 10 bases. Germline V gene data show CDR1 as MNHEY and CDR2 as SMNVEV (reference sequence). This CDR3 contains 17 residues. DNA for the CDR3: TGTGCCAGCATCCCTGGGACTAGCGAGCACTCGACCTACGATCAGTACTTC. It translates to CASIPGTSEHSTYDQYF.

This clone was observed at least ten times. The chain recombines TRBV7-2 with TRBJ1-4, with TRBD1 matching 7 bases. J gave up 5 bases and V 4 bases, and 4 bases lay outside the gene matches. The CDR3 has 14 residues. Germline lookup yields CDR1 SGHTA and CDR2 FQGNSA. In DNA form, the CDR3 reads TGTGCCAGCAGCTCACAGGGGTGGAATGAAAAACTGTTTTTT. As protein: CASSSQGWNEKLFF.

This clone was seen many times. This chain uses TRBV11-3 with TRBJ2-5; 7 bases are a match to TRBD1. The ends lost 4 bases at V and 4 bases at J; junction bases unmatched: 3. Germline CDR1 SGHNT, CDR2 YENEEA. This CDR3 comprises 13 residues. The CDR3 reads CASSSQGLETQYF. The CDR3 DNA is TGTGCCAGCAGCTCACAGGGGTTAGAGACCCAGTACTTC.

This clone was found a few times. With a much larger clone just one base away, this may be a read error. The chain joins TRBV12-3 or TRBV12-4 to TRBJ1-2; D is perhaps TRBD1 (5 bases). CDR3 length: 14 amino acids. The ends were cut back, 2 bases at V and 6 bases at J, with 13 bases in the middle. The CDR3, as DNA: TGTGCCAGCAGTTTATACATCCGGGGGGATGGCTACACCTTC. It translates to CASSLYIRGDGYTF.

This clone occurred many times. The identical CDR3 is also encoded by other nucleotide sequences in the sample. CDR3 nucleotide sequence: TGCAGTGCTAGTCGCCTAGCGGGAGTCTACGAGCAGTACTTC. This codes for CSASRLAGVYEQYF. V usage is TRBV20-1 and J usage is TRBJ2-7, with 10 bases aligning to TRBD2. Trimming cost V 3 bases and J 3 bases; bases outside gene matches: 5. Germline V gives CDR1 DFQATT, CDR2 SNEGSKA (reference sequence). CDR3 length equals 14 residues.

About this clone itself: A single base separates this from a much larger clone, so it may be a read error. CDR3 DNA: TGTGCCAGCAGCTTACATCTAGCGAAACAAGAGAACCAGTACTTC. It translates to CASSLHLAKQENQYF. The chain links TRBV7-3 to TRBJ2-5; D is perhaps TRBD2 (6 bases). Germline assignment: CDR1 SGHTA and CDR2 FQGTGA. CDR3 length equals 15 residues.

This clone was seen many times. The chain combines TRBV10-2 with TRBJ1-1; D unresolved. The CDR3 totals 12 residues. The V and J ends lost 5 bases and 10 bases respectively, with 14 bases between them. Germline V CDR1 and CDR2: WSHSY, SAAADI. The CDR3 reads CASSLSRSGAFF. As DNA, the CDR3 is TGCGCCAGCAGTTTATCCCGGTCGGGAGCTTTCTTT.

This clone was detected many times. This rearrangement joins TRBV28 to TRBJ2-5; D is unclear. Germline loops: CDR1 MDHEN, CDR2 SYDVKM. V shed 1 base and J shed 2 bases, with 8 bases lying between them. CDR3 length: 14 amino acids. The CDR3 is CASSLSQIQETQYF. CDR3 DNA sequence: TGTGCCAGCAGTTTATCCCAGATACAAGAGACCCAGTACTTC.